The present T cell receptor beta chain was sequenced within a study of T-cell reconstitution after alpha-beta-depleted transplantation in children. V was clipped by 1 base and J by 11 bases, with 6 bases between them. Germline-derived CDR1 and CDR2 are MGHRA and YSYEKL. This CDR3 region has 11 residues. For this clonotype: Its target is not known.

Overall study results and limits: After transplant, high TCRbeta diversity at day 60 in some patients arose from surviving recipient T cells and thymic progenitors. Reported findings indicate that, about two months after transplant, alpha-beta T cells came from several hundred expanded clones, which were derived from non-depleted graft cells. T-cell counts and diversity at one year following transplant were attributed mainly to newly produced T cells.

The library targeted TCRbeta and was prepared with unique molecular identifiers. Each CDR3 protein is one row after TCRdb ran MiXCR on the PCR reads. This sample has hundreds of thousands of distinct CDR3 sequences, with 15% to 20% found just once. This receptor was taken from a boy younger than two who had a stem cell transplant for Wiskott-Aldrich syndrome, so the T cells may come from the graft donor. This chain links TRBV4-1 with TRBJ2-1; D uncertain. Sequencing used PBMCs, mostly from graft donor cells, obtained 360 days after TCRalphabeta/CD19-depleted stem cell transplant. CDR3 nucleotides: TGCGCCAGCAGCCAAGTAGGAAAGCAGTTCTTC. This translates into CASSQVGKQFF.